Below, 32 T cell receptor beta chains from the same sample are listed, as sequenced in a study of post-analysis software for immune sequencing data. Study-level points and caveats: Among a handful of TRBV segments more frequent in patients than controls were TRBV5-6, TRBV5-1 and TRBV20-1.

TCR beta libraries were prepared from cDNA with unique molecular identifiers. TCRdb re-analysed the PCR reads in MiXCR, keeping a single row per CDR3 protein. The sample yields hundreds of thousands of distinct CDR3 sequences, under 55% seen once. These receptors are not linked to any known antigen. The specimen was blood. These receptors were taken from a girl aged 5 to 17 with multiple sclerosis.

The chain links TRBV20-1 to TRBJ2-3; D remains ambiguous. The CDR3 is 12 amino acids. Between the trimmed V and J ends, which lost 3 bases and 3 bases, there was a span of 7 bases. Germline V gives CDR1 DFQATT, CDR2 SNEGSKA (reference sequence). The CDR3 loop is CSASRLTDTQYF. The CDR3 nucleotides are TGCAGTGCTAGCCGGCTGACAGATACGCAGTATTTT.

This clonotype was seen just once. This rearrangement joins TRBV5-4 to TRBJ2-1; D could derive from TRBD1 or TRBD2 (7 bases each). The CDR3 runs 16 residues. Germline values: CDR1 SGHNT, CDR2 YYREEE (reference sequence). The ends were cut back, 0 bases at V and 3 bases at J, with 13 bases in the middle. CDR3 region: CASSLGGGTDYNEQFF. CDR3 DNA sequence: TGTGCCAGCAGCTTGGGGGGGGGGACAGACTACAATGAGCAGTTCTTC. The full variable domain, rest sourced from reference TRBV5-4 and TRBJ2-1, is ETGVTQSPTHLIKTRGQQVTLRCSSQSGHNTVSWYQQALGQGPQFIFQYYREEENGRGNFPPRFSGLQFPNYSSELNVNALELDDSALYLCASSLGGGTDYNEQFFGPGTRLTVL.

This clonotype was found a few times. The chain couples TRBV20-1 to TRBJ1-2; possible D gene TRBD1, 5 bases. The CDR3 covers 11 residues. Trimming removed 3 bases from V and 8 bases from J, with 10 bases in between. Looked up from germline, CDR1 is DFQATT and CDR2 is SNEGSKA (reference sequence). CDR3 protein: CSASRDRGYTF. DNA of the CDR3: TGCAGTGCTAGCAGGGATCGAGGCTACACCTTC.

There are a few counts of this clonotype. This CDR3 is CSARKLEGNQETQYF. The CDR3 DNA is TGCAGTGCTAGAAAACTCGAGGGGAACCAAGAGACCCAGTACTTC. The chain uses TRBV20-1 and TRBJ2-5, with D tentatively TRBD1 or TRBD2 (5 bases each). The germline gives CDR1 DFQATT, CDR2 SNEGSKA (reference sequence). The V gene lost 2 bases and the J gene lost 0 bases, with 13 bases spanning the gap. This CDR3 is built from 15 residues.

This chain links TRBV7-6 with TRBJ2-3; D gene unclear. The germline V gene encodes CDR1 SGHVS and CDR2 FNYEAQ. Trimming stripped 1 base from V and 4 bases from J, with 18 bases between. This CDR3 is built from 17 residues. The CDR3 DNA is TGTGCCAGCAGCTTAGTATTAGGCAGGCCGGGTTCAGATACGCAGTATTTT. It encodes CASSLVLGRPGSDTQYF. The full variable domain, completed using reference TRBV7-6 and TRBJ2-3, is GAGVSQSPRYKVTKRGQDVALRCDPISGHVSLYWYRQALGQGPEFLTYFNYEAQQDKSGLPNDRFSAERPEGSISTLTIQRTEQRDSAMYRCASSLVLGRPGSDTQYFGPGTRLTVL.

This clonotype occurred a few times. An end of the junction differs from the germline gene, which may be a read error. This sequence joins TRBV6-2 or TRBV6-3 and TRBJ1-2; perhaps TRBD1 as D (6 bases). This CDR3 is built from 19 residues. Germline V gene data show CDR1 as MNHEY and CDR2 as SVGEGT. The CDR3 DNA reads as TGTGCCAGCAGTTACTCGAGCCCCACACAAATGACAGGAAACTATAGCTACACCTTC. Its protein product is CASSYSSPTQMTGNYSYTF.

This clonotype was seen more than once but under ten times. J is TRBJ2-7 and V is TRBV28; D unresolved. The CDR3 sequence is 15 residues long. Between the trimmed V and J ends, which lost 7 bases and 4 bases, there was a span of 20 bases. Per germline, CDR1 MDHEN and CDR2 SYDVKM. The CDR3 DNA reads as TGTGCCAGCACATCAACCGGGTCAGGCTATTACGAGCAGTACTTC. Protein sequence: CASTSTGSGYYEQYF.

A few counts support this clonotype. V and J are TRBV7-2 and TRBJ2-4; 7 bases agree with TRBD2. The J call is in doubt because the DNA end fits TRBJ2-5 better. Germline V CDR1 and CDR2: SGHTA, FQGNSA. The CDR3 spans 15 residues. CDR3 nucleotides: TGTGCCAGCAGCTTAGAGGCGGGAGTAGTGTCGACCCAGTACTTC. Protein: CASSLEAGVVSTQYF.

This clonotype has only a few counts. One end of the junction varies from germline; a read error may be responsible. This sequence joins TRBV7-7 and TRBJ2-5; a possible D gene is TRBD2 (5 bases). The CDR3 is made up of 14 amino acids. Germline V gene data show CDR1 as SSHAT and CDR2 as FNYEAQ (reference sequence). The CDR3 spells CASSLESAGGTQYF. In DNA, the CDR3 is TGTGCTAGCAGCTTAGAATCAGCAGGAGGGACCCAGTACTTC.

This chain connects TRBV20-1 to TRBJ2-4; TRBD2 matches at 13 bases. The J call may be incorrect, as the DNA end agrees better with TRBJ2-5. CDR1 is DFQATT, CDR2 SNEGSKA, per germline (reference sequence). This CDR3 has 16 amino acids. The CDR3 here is CSAPPTSGRPQETQYF. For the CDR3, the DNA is TGCAGTGCCCCTCCGACTAGCGGGAGGCCTCAAGAGACCCAGTACTTC.

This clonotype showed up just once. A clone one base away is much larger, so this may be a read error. The chain's CDR3 is CATSSGLTGVDPQETRYF. CDR3 nucleotide sequence: TGTGCCACCAGCAGTGGGTTGACAGGGGTGGACCCTCAAGAGACCCGGTACTTC. The chain is built from TRBV15 and TRBJ2-5; 8 nucleotides match TRBD1. This CDR3 is built from 18 residues. From germline, CDR1 is LNHNV and CDR2 YYDKDF (reference sequence).

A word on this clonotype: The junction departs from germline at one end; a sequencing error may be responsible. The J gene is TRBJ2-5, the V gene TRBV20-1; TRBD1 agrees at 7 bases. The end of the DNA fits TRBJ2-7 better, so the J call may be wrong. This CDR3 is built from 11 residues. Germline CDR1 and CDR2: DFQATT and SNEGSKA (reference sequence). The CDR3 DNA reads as TGCAGTACTAGACAGGGCTACGAGCAGTACTTC. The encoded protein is CSTRQGYEQYF.

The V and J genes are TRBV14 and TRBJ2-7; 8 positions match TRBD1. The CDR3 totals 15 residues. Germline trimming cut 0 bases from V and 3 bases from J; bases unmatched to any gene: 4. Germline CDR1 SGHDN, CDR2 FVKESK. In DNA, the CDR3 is TGTGCCAGCAGCCAAGACGACAGGGGTGGCTACGAGCAGTACTTC. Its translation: CASSQDDRGGYEQYF.

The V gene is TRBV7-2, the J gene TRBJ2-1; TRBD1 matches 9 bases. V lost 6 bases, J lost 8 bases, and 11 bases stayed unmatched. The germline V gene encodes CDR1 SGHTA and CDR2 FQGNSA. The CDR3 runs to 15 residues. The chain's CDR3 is CASSRTGGGLDEQFF. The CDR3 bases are TGTGCCAGCAGTCGAACAGGGGGCGGGCTCGATGAGCAGTTCTTC.

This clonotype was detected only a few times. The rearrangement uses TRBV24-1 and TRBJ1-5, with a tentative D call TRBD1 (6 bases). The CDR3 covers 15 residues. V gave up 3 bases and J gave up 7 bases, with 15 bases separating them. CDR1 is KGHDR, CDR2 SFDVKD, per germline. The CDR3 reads CATSDPTGTGQPQHF. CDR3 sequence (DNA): TGTGCCACCAGTGATCCTACAGGGACGGGCCAGCCCCAGCATTTT.

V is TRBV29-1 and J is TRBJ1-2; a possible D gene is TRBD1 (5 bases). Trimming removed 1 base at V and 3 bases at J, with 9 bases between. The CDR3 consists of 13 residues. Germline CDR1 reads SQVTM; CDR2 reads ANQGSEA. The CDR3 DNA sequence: TGCAGCGTTGAAGTGGGGCTGTACTATGGCTACACCTTC. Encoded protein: CSVEVGLYYGYTF.

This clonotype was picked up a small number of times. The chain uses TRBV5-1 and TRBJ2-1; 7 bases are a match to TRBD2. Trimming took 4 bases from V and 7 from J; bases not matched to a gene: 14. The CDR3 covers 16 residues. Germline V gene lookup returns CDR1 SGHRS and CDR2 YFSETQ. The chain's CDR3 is CASSPQGAGSLNEQFF. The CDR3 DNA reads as TGCGCCAGCAGCCCTCAGGGAGCGGGATCTTTGAATGAGCAGTTCTTC.

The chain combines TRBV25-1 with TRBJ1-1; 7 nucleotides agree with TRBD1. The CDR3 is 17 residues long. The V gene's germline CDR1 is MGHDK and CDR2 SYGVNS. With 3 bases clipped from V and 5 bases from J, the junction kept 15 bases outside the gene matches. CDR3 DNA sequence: TGTGCCAGCAGTGATCCCGCAGCAGGGGGTCGAGAAACTGAAGCTTTCTTT. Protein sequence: CASSDPAAGGRETEAFF.

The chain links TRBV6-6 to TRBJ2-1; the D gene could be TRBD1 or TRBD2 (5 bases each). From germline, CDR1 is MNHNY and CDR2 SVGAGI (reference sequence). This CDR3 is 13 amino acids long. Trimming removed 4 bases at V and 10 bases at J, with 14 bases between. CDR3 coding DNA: TGTGCCAGCAGTTTGGGGACCCAGCCCGAGCAGTTCTTC. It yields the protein CASSLGTQPEQFF.

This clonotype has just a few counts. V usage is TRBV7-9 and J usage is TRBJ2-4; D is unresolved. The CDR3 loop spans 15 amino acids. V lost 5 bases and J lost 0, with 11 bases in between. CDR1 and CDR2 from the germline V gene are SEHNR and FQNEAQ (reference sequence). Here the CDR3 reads CASSTSAVAKNIQYF. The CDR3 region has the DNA TGTGCCAGCAGCACTTCTGCAGTAGCCAAAAACATTCAGTACTTC.

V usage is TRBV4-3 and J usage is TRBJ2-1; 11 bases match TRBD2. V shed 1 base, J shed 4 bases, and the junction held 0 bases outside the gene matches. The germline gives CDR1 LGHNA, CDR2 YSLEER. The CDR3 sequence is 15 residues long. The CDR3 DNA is TGCGCCAGCAGCCAAGCTAGCGGGGGGTACAATGAGCAGTTCTTC. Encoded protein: CASSQASGGYNEQFF.

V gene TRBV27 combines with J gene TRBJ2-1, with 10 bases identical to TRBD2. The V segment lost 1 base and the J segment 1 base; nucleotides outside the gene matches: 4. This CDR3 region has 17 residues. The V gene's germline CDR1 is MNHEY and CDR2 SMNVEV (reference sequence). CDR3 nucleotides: TGTGCCAGCAGTTTATTGTGGACTAGCGGATCCTACAATGAGCAGTTCTTC. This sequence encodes CASSLLWTSGSYNEQFF.

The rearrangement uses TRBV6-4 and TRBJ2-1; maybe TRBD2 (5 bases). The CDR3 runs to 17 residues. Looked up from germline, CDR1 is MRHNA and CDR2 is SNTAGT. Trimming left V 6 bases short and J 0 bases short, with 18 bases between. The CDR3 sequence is CASSPIGAASSYNEQFF. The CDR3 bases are TGTGCCAGCAGCCCTATTGGAGCGGCAAGCTCCTACAATGAGCAGTTCTTC.

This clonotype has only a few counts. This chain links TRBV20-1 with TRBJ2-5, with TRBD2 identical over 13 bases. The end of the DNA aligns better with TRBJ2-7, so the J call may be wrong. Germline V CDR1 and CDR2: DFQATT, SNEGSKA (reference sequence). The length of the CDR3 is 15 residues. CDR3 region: CSASDRTSGSYEQYF. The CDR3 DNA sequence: TGCAGTGCTAGCGACCGGACTAGCGGGAGCTACGAGCAGTACTTC.

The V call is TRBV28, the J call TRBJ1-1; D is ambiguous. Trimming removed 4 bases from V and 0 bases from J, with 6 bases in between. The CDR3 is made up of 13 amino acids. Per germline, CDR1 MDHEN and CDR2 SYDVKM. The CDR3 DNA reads TGTGCCAGCAGTTCCACCCTGAACACTGAAGCTTTCTTT. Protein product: CASSSTLNTEAFF.

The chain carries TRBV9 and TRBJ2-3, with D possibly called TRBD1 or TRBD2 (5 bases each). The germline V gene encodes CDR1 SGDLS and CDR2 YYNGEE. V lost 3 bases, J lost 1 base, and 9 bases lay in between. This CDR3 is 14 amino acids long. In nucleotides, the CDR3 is TGTGCCAGCAGCGGAGGGGACCGCACAGATACGCAGTATTTT. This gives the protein CASSGGDRTDTQYF.

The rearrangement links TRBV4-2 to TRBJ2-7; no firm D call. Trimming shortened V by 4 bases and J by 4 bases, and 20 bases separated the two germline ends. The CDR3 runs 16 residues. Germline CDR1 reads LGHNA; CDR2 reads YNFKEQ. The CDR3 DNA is TGTGCCAGCAGCCCCCCCTCGGTGGGCGGTTTTTACGAGCAGTACTTC. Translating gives CASSPPSVGGFYEQYF.

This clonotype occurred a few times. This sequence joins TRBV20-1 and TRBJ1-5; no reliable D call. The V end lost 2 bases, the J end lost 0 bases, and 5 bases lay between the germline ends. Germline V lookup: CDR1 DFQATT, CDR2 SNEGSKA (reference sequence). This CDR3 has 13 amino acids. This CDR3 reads CSARRDSNQPQHF. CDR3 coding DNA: TGCAGTGCTAGAAGGGATAGCAATCAGCCCCAGCATTTT.

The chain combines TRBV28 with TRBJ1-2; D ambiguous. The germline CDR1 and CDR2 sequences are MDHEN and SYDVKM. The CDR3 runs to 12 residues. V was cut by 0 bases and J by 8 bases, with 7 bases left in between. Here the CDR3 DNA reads TGTGCCAGCAGTTTATGGGACTTCGGCTACACCTTC. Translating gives CASSLWDFGYTF.

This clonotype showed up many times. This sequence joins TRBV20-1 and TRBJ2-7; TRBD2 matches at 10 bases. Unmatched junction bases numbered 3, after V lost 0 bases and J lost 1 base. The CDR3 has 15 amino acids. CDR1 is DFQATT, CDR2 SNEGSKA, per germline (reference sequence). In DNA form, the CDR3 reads TGCAGTGCTAGAGATAGGACTAGCGGTTCCTACGAGCAGTACTTC. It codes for CSARDRTSGSYEQYF.

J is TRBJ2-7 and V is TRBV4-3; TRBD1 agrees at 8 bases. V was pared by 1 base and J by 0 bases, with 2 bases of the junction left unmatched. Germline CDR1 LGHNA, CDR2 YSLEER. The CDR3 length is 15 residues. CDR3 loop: CASSQGQGFSYEQYF. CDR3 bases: TGCGCCAGCAGCCAAGGACAGGGGTTCTCCTACGAGCAGTACTTC.

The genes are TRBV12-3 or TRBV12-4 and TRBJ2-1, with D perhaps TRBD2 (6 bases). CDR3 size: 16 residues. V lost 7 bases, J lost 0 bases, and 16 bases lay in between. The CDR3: CASTRDGSPSYNEQFF. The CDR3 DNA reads TGTGCCAGCACCCGAGACGGGAGTCCCTCCTACAATGAGCAGTTCTTC.